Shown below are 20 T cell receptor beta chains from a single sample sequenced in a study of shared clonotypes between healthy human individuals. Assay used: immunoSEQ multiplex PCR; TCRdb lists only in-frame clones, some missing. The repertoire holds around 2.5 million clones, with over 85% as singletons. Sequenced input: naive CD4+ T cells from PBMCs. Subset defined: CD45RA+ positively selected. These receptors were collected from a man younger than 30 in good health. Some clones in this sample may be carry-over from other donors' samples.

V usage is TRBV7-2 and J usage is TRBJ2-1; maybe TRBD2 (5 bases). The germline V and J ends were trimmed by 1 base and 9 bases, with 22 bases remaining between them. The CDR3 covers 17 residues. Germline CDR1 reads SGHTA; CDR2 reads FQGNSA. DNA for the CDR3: TGTGCCAGCAGCTTAGGGTTGGACTCTACCTCTCGAGCTGAGCAGTTCTTC. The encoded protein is CASSLGLDSTSRAEQFF.

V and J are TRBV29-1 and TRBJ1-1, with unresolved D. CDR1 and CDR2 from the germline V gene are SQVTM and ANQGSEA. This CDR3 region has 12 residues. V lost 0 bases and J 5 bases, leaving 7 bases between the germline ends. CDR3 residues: CSVEDVGTEAFF. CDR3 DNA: TGCAGCGTTGAAGACGTGGGGACTGAAGCTTTCTTT. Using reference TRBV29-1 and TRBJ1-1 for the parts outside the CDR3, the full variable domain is SAVISQKPSRDICQRGTSLTIQCQVDSQVTMMFWYRQQPGQSLTLIATANQGSEATYESGFVIDKFPISRPNLTFSTLTVSNMSPEDSSIYLCSVEDVGTEAFFGQGTRLTVV.

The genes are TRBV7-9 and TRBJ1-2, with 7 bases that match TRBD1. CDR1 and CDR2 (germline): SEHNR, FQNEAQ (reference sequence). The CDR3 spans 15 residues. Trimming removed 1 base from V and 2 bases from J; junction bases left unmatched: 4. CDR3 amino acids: CASSLVRGQNYGYTF. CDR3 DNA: TGTGCCAGCAGCTTAGTTAGGGGACAGAACTATGGCTACACCTTC. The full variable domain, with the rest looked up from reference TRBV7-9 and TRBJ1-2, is DTGVSQNPRHKITKRGQNVTFRCDPISEHNRLYWYRQTLGQGPEFLTYFQNEAQLEKSRLLSDRFSAERPKGSFSTLEIQRTEQGDSAMYLCASSLVRGQNYGYTFGSGTRLTVV.

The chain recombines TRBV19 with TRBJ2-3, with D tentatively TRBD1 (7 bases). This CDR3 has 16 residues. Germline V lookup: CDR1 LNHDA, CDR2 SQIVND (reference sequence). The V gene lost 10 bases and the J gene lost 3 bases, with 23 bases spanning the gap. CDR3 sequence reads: CATLPRQGAGTDTQYF. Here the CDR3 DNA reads TGTGCCACCCTCCCTCGACAGGGCGCGGGGACAGATACGCAGTATTTT.

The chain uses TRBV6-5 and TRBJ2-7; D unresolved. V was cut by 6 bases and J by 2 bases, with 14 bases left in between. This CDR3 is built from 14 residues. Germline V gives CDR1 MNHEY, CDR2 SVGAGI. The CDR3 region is CASRRMGNPYEQYF. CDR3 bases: TGTGCCAGCAGGCGCATGGGGAACCCCTACGAGCAGTACTTC.

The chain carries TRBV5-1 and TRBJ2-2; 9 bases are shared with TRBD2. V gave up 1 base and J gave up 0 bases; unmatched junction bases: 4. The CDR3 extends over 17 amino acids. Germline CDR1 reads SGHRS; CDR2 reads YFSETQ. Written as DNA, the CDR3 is TGCGCCAGCAGCTTGAGGCCTAGCGGGACGAACACCGGGGAGCTGTTTTTT. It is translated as CASSLRPSGTNTGELFF.

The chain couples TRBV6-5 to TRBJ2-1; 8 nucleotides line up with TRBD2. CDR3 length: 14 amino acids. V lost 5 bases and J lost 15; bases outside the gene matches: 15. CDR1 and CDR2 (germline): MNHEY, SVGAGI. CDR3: CASSTQGSGVPGFF. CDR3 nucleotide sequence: TGTGCCAGCAGTACCCAGGGTAGCGGGGTCCCAGGGTTCTTC.

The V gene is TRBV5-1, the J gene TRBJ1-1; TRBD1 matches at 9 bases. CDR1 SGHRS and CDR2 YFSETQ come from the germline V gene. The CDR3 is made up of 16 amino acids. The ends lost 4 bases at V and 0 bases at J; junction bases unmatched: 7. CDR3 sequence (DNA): TGCGCCAGCAGCGTCGTACAGGGGGCCTTGAACACTGAAGCTTTCTTT. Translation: CASSVVQGALNTEAFF.

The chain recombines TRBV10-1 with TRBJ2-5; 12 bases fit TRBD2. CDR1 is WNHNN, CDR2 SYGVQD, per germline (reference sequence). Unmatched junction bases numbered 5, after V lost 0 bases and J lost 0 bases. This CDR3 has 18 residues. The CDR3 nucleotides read TGCGCCAGCAGTGAGTCCCTAGCGGGAGGGCCTAACCAAGAGACCCAGTACTTC. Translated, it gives CASSESLAGGPNQETQYF.

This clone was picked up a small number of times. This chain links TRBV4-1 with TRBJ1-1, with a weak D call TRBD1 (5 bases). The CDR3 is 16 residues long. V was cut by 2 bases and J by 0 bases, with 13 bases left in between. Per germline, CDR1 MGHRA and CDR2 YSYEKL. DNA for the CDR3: TGCGCCAGCAGCCAACGGGGGGTCAGTTTGAACACTGAAGCTTTCTTT. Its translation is CASSQRGVSLNTEAFF.

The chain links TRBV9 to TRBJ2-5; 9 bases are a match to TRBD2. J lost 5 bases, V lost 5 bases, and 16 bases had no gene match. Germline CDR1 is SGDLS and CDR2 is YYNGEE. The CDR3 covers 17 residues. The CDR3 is CASSGLAGAIGGETQYF. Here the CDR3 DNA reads TGTGCCAGCAGTGGGTTAGCGGGAGCCATAGGAGGGGAGACCCAGTACTTC.

The CDR3 DNA reads TGTGCCAGCAGCCCGAACAGGGGGCTCCACGATACGCAGTATTTT. Its protein product is CASSPNRGLHDTQYF. The rearrangement joins TRBV5-4 to TRBJ2-3, with 9 positions matching TRBD1. The junction had 9 bases not matched to a gene; V was cut back by 4 bases and J by 6 bases. The CDR3 is 15 residues long. The germline CDR1 and CDR2 sequences are SGHNT and YYREEE (reference sequence).

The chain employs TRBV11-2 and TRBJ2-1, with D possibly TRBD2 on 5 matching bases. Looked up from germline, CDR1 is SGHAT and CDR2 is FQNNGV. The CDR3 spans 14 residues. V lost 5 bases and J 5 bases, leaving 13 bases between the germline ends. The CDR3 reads CASSPQRTHNEQFF. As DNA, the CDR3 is TGTGCCAGCAGCCCCCAGCGGACCCACAATGAGCAGTTCTTC.

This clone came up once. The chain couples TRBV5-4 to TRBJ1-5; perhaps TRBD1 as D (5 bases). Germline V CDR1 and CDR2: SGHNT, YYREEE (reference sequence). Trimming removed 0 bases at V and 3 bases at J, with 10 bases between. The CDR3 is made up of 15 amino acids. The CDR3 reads CASSLAGSANQPQHF. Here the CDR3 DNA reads TGTGCCAGCAGCTTGGCAGGGTCCGCCAATCAGCCCCAGCATTTT. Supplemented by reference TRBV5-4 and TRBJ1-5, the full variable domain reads ETGVTQSPTHLIKTRGQQVTLRCSSQSGHNTVSWYQQALGQGPQFIFQYYREEENGRGNFPPRFSGLQFPNYSSELNVNALELDDSALYLCASSLAGSANQPQHFGDGTRLSIL.

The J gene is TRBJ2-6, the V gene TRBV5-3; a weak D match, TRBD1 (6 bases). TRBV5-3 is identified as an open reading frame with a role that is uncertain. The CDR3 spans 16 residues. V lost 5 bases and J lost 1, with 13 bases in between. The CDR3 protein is CARRRYRVSGANVLTF. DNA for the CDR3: TGTGCCAGAAGGCGATACAGGGTTTCTGGGGCCAACGTCCTGACTTTC.

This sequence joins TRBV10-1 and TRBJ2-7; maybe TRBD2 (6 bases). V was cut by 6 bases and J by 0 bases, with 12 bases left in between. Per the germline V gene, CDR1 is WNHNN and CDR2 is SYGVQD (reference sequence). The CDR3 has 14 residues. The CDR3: CASRADYSSYEQYF. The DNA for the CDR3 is TGCGCCAGCAGGGCGGACTATTCCTCCTACGAGCAGTACTTC.

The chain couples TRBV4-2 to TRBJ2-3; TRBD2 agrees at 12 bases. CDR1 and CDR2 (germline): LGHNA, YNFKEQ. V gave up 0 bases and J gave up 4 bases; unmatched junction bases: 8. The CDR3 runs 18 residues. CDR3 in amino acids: CASSQELAGGPGSDTQYF. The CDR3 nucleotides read TGTGCCAGCAGCCAAGAGCTAGCGGGAGGGCCAGGGTCAGATACGCAGTATTTT.

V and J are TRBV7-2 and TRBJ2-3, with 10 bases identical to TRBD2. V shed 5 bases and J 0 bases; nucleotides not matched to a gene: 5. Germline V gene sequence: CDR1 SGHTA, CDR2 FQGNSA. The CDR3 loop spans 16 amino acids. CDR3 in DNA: TGTGCCAGCAGCACCGCTAGCGGGAGAAGCACAGATACGCAGTATTTT. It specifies CASSTASGRSTDTQYF.

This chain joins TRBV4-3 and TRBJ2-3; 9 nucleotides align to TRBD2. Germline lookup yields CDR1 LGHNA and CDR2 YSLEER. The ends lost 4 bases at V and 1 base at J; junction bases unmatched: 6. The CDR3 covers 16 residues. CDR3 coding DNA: TGCGCCAGCAGCCGGGGCGGGAGGGGTGGCACAGATACGCAGTATTTT. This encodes CASSRGGRGGTDTQYF.

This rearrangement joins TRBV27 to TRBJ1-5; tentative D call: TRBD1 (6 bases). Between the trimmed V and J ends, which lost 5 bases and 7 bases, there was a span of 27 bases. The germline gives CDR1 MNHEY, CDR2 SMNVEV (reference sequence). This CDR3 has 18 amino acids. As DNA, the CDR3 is TGTGCCAGCAGTCGAGGGGCAGGGGCCTATGCGGGGAACCAGCCCCAGCATTTT. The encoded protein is CASSRGAGAYAGNQPQHF.